This note documents a single T cell receptor (beta chain) sequence. Its antigen is not known. T cells were not sorted, and total RNA was isolated straight from whole blood. This specimen belongs to a study of monozygotic twins with inflammatory bowel disease. The study's findings and limits: Distinction of different T cell subtypes was not possible.

Germline assignment: CDR1 SGHAT and CDR2 FQDESV (reference sequence). The CDR3 covers 18 residues. TCRdb re-called the 5' RACE reads and gives one entry per CDR3 protein, without DNA. Its listing shows about 160,000 distinct CDR3 sequences. What was sequenced was blood. This chain links TRBV11-1 with TRBJ1-4. The clonotype originates from a human donor with ulcerative colitis or Crohn's disease, or a healthy co-twin of an affected twin (not recorded which). The CDR3 sequence is CASRPKSWTVPDNEKLFF. The whole variable domain, remainder taken from reference TRBV11-1 and TRBJ1-4, is EAEVAQSPRYKITEKSQAVAFWCDPISGHATLYWYRQILGQGPELLVQFQDESVVDDSQLPKDRFSAERLKGVDSTLKIQPAELGDSAMYLCASRPKSWTVPDNEKLFFGSGTQLSVL.